A selection of T cell receptor beta chains follows, all from one sample in a study of post-analysis software for immune sequencing data. In TCRdb, the PCR reads were re-called with MiXCR into one record per CDR3 protein. Altogether about 200,000 distinct CDR3 sequences are present, 25% to 35% being singletons, with the ten largest covering 3% to 4%. The material sequenced was blood. The source of these receptors is a girl aged 2-17 years with multiple sclerosis. Both conserved end residues are part of each CDR3. The order of the fields is clone size, V gene, D gene, J gene, CDR3 protein, CDR3 DNA. D genes are given only for firm matches. The size of a clone is reported for some rows only, either as once, few or many, or as a class for expanded clones.

>many|TRBV7-2|NA|TRBJ2-5
CASRPDIGWLLETQYF
TGTGCCAGCAGACCCGACATCGGGTGGCTTTTGGAGACCCAGTACTTC
>NA|TRBV15|TRBD1|TRBJ2-7
CATSSFYRGSHEQYF
TGTGCCACCAGCAGCTTTTACAGGGGAAGCCACGAGCAGTACTTC
>NA|TRBV6-5|NA|TRBJ2-2
CASIDSANTGELFF
TGTGCCAGCATCGACTCCGCGAACACCGGGGAGCTGTTTTTT
>many|TRBV28|TRBD1|TRBJ2-7
CASQDRGSYEQYF
TGTGCCAGCCAGGACAGGGGGAGCTACGAGCAGTACTTC
>NA|TRBV25-1|TRBD1|TRBJ1-2
CVSSEPGQGSYGYTF
TGTGTCAGCAGTGAACCGGGACAGGGCAGCTATGGCTACACCTTC
>NA|TRBV14|TRBD1|TRBJ2-1
CASSPNRDRGTEQFF
TGTGCCAGCAGCCCGAACCGGGACAGGGGTACTGAGCAGTTCTTC
>NA|TRBV20-1|NA|TRBJ2-3
CSARFRGGPFYF
TGCAGTGCTAGATTTCGCGGGGGCCCGTTCTATTTT
>many|TRBV20-1|TRBD1|TRBJ1-2
CSAPLSPNRGLYGYTF
TGCAGTGCTCCCCTATCCCCAAACAGGGGGCTGTATGGCTACACCTTC
>NA|TRBV5-5|TRBD1|TRBJ1-4
CASRGNRGANEKLFF
TGTGCCAGCAGGGGAAACAGGGGCGCTAATGAAAAACTGTTTTTT
>NA|TRBV7-3|TRBD1|TRBJ2-7
CASSSSGTDYNEQYF
TGTGCCAGCAGCTCTTCCGGGACAGACTACAATGAGCAGTACTTC
>few|TRBV7-9|NA|TRBJ2-1
CASSPWGTSYNEQFF
TGTGCCAGCAGCCCTTGGGGTACCTCCTACAATGAGCAGTTCTTC
>many|TRBV20-1|NA|TRBJ1-2
CSARAIRKTNYGYTF
TGCAGTGCTAGGGCCATTAGGAAAACTAACTATGGCTACACCTTC
>many|TRBV20-1|NA|TRBJ2-1
CSASGDTPTRTGNNEQFF
TGCAGTGCTAGTGGGGACACGCCAACTCGGACGGGTAACAATGAGCAGTTCTTC
>few|TRBV7-9|TRBD1|TRBJ1-1
CASTLTGGSEAFF
TGTGCCAGCACCTTGACAGGGGGCAGTGAAGCTTTCTTT
>NA|TRBV20-1|NA|TRBJ2-1
CSAIRAGILYNEQFF
TGCAGTGCCATAAGGGCGGGAATCCTCTACAATGAGCAGTTCTTC
>NA|TRBV30|TRBD1|TRBJ1-2
CACGQVYGYTF
TGTGCCTGCGGACAGGTCTATGGCTACACCTTC
>many|TRBV5-1|TRBD2|TRBJ2-7
CASSPKTSGLTYEQYF
TGCGCCAGCAGCCCGAAAACTAGCGGCTTGACCTACGAGCAGTACTTC
>many|TRBV4-1|NA|TRBJ2-3
CASSLRLVPDTQYF
TGCGCCAGCAGCCTCAGACTAGTTCCAGATACGCAGTATTTT
>many|TRBV20-1|TRBD2|TRBJ2-1
CSARGGRAEQFF
TGCAGTGCTAGAGGCGGGAGGGCTGAGCAGTTCTTC
>few|TRBV9|NA|TRBJ1-1
CASSAPRENTEAFF
TGTGCCAGCAGCGCCCCGAGGGAGAACACTGAAGCTTTCTTT
>NA|TRBV28|NA|TRBJ2-7
CASSPSLGSGGRYEQYF
TGTGCCAGCAGTCCCTCTCTGGGTAGCGGAGGCCGGTACGAGCAGTACTTC
>NA|TRBV7-8|NA|TRBJ1-2
CASSLNAGGYTF
TGTGCCAGCAGCTTAAACGCCGGGGGCTACACCTTC
>NA|TRBV20-1|TRBD2|TRBJ2-3
CSARDLSSGGADTQYF
TGCAGTGCTAGAGATCTATCTAGCGGGGGGGCAGATACGCAGTATTTT
>NA|TRBV7-9|TRBD2|TRBJ2-5
CASSFRLAGFGETQYF
TGTGCCAGCAGCTTTCGACTAGCGGGGTTCGGAGAGACCCAGTACTTC
>NA|TRBV5-1|TRBD2|TRBJ2-3
CASSPGLALTDTQYF
TGCGCCAGCAGCCCGGGACTAGCGCTAACAGATACGCAGTATTTT
>NA|TRBV20-1|NA|TRBJ2-3
CSAPPRDTQYF
TGCAGTGCCCCCCCCAGAGATACGCAGTATTTT
>few|TRBV7-2|NA|TRBJ1-1
CASSLGRVYTEAFF
TGTGCCAGCAGTTTGGGACGGGTGTACACTGAAGCTTTCTTT
>few|TRBV18|NA|TRBJ2-1
CASSPPGASGNEQFF
TGTGCCAGCTCACCACCGGGGGCTAGCGGTAATGAGCAGTTCTTC
>many|TRBV20-1|TRBD1|TRBJ1-2
CSAPQGDYGYTF
TGCAGTGCCCCACAGGGGGACTATGGCTACACCTTC
>NA|TRBV6-5|TRBD1|TRBJ1-1
CASSMGQMNTEAFF
TGTGCCAGCAGCATGGGACAGATGAACACTGAAGCTTTCTTT
>NA|TRBV15|NA|TRBJ1-4
CAASAKRGRNNEKLFF
TGTGCCGCCAGCGCCAAAAGAGGACGGAATAATGAAAAACTGTTTTTT
>many|TRBV5-6|NA|TRBJ2-7
CASSSTGGQYF
TGTGCCAGCAGCTCAACGGGCGGGCAGTACTTC
>NA|TRBV11-2|NA|TRBJ1-5
CASSHYAPLKGNQPQRF
TGTGCCAGCAGCCATTACGCCCCCTTGAAGGGCAATCAGCCCCAGCGTTTT
>few|TRBV6-5|NA|TRBJ1-4
CASRGTATNEKLFF
TGTGCCAGCAGGGGGACGGCCACTAATGAAAAACTGTTTTTT
>NA|TRBV15|NA|TRBJ1-1
CATSWRQGEAFF
TGTGCCACCAGCTGGAGGCAGGGCGAAGCTTTCTTT
>many|TRBV15|TRBD2|TRBJ2-1
CATRGGVSSYNEQFF
TGTGCCACCAGGGGGGGGGTAAGCTCCTACAATGAGCAGTTCTTC
>few|TRBV2|NA|TRBJ2-7
CASSETGQSSYEQYF
TGTGCCAGCAGTGAAACTGGCCAGAGCTCCTACGAGCAGTACTTC